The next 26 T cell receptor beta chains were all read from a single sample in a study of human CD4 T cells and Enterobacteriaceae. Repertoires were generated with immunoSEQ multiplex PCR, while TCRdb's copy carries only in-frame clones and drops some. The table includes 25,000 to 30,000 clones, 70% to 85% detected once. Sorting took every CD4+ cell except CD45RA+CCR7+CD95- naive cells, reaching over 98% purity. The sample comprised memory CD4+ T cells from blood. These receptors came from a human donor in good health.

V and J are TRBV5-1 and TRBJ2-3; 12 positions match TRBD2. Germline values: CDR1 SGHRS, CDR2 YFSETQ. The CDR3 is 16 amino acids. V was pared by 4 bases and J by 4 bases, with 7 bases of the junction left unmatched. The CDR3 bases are TGCGCCAGCAGCCCCCTAGCGGGAGGGGTGGCAGATACGCAGTATTTT. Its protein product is CASSPLAGGVADTQYF.

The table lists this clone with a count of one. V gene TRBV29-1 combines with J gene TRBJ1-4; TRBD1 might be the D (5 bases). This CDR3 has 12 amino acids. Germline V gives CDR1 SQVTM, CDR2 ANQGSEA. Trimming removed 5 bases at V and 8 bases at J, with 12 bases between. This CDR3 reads CSVWGVGEKLFF. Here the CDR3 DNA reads TGCAGCGTTTGGGGGGTTGGGGAAAAACTGTTTTTT.

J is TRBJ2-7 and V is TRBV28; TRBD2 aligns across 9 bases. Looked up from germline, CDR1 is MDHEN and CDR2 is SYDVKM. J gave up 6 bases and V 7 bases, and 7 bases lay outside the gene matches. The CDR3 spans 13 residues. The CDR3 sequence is CASMTSGAGEQYF. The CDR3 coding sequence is TGTGCCAGCATGACTAGCGGCGCGGGCGAGCAGTACTTC.

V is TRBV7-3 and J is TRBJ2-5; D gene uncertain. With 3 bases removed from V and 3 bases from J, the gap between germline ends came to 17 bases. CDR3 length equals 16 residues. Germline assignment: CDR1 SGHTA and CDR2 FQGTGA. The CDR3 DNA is TGTGCCAGCAGCTTCAAACCGGGCTCAGTAAAAGAGACCCAGTACTTC. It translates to CASSFKPGSVKETQYF.

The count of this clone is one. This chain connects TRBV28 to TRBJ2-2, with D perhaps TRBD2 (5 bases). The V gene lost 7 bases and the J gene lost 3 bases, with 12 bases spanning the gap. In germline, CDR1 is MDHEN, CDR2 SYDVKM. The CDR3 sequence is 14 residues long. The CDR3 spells CASKEPGDTGELFF. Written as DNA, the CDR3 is TGTGCCAGCAAAGAGCCCGGGGACACCGGGGAGCTGTTTTTT.

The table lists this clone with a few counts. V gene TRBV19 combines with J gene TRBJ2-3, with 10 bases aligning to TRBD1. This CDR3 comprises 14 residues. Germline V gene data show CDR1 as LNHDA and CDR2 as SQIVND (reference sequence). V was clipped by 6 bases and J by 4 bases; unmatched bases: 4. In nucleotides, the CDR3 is TGTGCCAGTAGGACAGGGGGCATCGCAGATACGCAGTATTTT. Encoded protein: CASRTGGIADTQYF.

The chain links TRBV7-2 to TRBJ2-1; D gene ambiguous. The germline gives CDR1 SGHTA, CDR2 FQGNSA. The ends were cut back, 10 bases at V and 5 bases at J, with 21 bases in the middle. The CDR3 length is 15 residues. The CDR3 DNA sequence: TGTGCCACCCGACCGCGCTTATCGGCTAACAATGAGCAGTTCTTC. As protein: CATRPRLSANNEQFF.

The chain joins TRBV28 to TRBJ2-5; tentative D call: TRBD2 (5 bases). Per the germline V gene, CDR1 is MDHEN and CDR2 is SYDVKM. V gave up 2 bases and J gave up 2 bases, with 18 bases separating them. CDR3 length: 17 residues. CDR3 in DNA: TGTGCCAGCAGTTTAAGTAGTAGGGCGGGTTGGCAAGAGACCCAGTACTTC. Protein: CASSLSSRAGWQETQYF.

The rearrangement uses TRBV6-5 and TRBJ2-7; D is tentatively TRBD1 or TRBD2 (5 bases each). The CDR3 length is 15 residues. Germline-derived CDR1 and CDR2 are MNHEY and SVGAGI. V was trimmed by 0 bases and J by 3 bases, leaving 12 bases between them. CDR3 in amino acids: CASSYSTLGRYEQYF. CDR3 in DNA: TGTGCCAGCAGTTACTCAACCCTGGGACGCTACGAGCAGTACTTC.

The CDR3 reads CASSLEQGLLEQYF. The DNA for the CDR3 is TGTGCCAGCAGCTTAGAACAGGGGCTCCTCGAGCAGTACTTC. V and J are TRBV11-2 and TRBJ2-7; 7 positions match TRBD1. Germline lookup yields CDR1 SGHAT and CDR2 FQNNGV. J was trimmed by 6 bases and V by 0 bases; bases with no gene match: 5. The CDR3 is 14 amino acids. The full variable domain, with the rest looked up from reference TRBV11-2 and TRBJ2-7, is EAGVAQSPRYKIIEKRQSVAFWCNPISGHATLYWYQQILGQGPKLLIQFQNNGVVDDSQLPKDRFSAERLKGVDSTLKIQPAKLEDSAVYLCASSLEQGLLEQYFGPGTRLTVT.

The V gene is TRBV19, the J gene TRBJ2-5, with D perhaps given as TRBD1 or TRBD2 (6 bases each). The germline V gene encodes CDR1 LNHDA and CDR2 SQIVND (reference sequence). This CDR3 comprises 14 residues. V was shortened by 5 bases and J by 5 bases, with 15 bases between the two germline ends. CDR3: CASSSSRGQETQYF. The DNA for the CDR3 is TGTGCCAGTAGTTCTTCTCGGGGGCAGGAGACCCAGTACTTC. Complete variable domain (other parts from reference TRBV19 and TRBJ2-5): DGGITQSPKYLFRKEGQNVTLSCEQNLNHDAMYWYRQDPGQGLRLIYYSQIVNDFQKGDIAEGYSVSREKKESFPLTVTSAQKNPTAFYLCASSSSRGQETQYFGPGTRLLVL.

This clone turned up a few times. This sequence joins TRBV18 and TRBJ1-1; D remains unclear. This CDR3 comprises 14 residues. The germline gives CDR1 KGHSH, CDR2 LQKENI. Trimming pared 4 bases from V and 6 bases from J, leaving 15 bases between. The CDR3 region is CASSLEFGTAEAFF. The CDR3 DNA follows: TGTGCCAGCTCACTAGAGTTCGGAACAGCTGAAGCTTTCTTT.

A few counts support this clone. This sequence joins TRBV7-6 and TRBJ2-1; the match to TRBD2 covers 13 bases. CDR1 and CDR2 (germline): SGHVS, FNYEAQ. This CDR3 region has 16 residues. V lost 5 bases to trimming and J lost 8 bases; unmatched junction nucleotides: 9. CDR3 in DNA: TGTGCCAGCAGCCCCGGACTAGCGGGAGTCATATATGAGCAGTTCTTC. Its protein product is CASSPGLAGVIYEQFF. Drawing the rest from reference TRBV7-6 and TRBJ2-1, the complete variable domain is GAGVSQSPRYKVTKRGQDVALRCDPISGHVSLYWYRQALGQGPEFLTYFNYEAQQDKSGLPNDRFSAERPEGSISTLTIQRTEQRDSAMYRCASSPGLAGVIYEQFFGPGTRLTVL.

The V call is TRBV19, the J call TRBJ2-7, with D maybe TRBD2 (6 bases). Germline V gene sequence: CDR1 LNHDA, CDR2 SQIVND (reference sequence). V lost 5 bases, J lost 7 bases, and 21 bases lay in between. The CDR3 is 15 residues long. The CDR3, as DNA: TGTGCCAGTAGTCTCCAGACTAGTGGGGCAGGGGAGCAGTACTTC. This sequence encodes CASSLQTSGAGEQYF.

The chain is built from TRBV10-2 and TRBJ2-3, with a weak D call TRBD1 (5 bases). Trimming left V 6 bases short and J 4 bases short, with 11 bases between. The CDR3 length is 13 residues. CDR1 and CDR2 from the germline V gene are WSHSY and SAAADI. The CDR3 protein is CASRLRVPDTQYF. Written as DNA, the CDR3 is TGCGCCAGCAGACTCAGGGTCCCAGATACGCAGTATTTT.

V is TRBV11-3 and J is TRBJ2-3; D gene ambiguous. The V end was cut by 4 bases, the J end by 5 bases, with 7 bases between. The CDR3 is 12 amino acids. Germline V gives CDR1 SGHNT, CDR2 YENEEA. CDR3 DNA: TGTGCCAGCAGCTCATTCCAAGATACGCAGTATTTT. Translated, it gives CASSSFQDTQYF.

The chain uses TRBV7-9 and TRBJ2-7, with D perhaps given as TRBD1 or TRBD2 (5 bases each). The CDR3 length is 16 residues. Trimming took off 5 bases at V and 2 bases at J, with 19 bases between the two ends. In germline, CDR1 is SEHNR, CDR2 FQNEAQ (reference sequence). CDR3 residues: CASSSILGTSTYEQYF. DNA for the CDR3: TGTGCCAGCAGCAGCATTTTAGGGACGTCTACCTACGAGCAGTACTTC.

The DNA for the CDR3 is TGTGCCAGTAGTCCAGGGACATCGGGAAAACTGTTTTTT. This sequence encodes CASSPGTSGKLFF. The chain has TRBV19 and TRBJ1-4; D may be TRBD1 (6 bases). Trimming took off 5 bases at V and 10 bases at J, with 14 bases between the two ends. CDR1 LNHDA and CDR2 SQIVND come from the germline V gene (reference sequence). CDR3 length: 13 residues.

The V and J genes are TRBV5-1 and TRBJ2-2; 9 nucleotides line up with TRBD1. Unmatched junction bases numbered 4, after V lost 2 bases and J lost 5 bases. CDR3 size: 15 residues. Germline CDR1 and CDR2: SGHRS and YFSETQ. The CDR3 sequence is CASSFSQGATGELFF. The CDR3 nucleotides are TGCGCCAGCAGCTTTTCACAGGGGGCTACCGGGGAGCTGTTTTTT.

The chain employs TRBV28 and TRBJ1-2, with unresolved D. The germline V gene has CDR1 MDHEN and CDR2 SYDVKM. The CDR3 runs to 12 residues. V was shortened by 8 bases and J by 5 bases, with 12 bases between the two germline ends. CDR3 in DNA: TGTGCCAGCGAAAAAGGGAATTATGGCTACACCTTC. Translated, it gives CASEKGNYGYTF.

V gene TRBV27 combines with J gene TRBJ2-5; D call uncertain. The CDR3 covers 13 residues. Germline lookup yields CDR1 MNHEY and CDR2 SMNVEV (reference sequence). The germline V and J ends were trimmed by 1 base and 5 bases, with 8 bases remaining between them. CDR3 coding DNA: TGTGCCAGCAGTTTATATATGAGCGAGACCCAGTACTTC. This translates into CASSLYMSETQYF.

CDR3 loop: CASRTGGYGYTF. As DNA, the CDR3 is TGTGCCAGCAGAACAGGGGGCTATGGCTACACCTTC. The V call is TRBV28, the J call TRBJ1-2, with 8 nucleotides matching TRBD1. This CDR3 has 12 amino acids. The V segment lost 6 bases and the J segment 4 bases; nucleotides outside the gene matches: 1. CDR1 MDHEN and CDR2 SYDVKM come from the germline V gene.

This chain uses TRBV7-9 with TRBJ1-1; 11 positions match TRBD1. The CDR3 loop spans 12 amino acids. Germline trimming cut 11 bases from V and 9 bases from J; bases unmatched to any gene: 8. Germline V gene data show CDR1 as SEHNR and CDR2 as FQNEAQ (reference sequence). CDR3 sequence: CAGLDRGQKAFF. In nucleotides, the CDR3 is TGTGCCGGCTTGGACAGGGGGCAGAAAGCTTTCTTT.

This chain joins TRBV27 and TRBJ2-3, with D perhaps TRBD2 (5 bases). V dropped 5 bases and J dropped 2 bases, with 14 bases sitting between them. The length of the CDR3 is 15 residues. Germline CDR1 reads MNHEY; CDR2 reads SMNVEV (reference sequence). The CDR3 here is CASSPVAGYTDTQYF. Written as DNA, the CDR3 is TGTGCCAGCAGTCCCGTCGCGGGCTACACAGATACGCAGTATTTT.

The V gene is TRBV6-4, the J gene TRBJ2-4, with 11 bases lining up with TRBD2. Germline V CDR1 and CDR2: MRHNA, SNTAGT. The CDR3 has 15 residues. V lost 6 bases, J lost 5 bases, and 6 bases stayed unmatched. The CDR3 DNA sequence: TGTGCCAGCAGCAGACTAGCGGGGCCACAAAACATTCAGTACTTC. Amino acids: CASSRLAGPQNIQYF.

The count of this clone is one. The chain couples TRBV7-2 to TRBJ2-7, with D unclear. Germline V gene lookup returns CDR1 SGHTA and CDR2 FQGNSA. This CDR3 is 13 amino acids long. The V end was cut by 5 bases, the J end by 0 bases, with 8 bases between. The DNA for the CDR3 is TGTGCCAGCAGCCCCAGGAGCTCCTACGAGCAGTACTTC. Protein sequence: CASSPRSSYEQYF.